The clone carrying this T cell receptor beta chain was counted between two and nine times. With iRepertoire HTBI primers and Arm-PCR of CDR3 regions, TCR beta libraries were built. TCRdb processed the multiplex PCR reads anew with MiXCR; each CDR3 protein has one entry. The table lists 350,000 to 450,000 distinct CDR3 sequences, approximately 16% of them singletons. These data originate in a study of regulatory T cells in long-lasting Graves disease. Trimming removed 6 bases from V and 6 bases from J, with 15 bases in between. Germline V gene lookup returns CDR1 WSHSY and CDR2 SAAADI. The CDR3 consists of 14 residues. The time point: newly diagnosed GD, antithyroid drugs for less than 3 months. Researchers made the TCR library from RNA that was extracted from PBMCs. A further study also used this sample, focusing on T cells in Graves' hyperthyroidism and ophthalmopathy.

The sample consisted of peripheral blood mononuclear cells (PBMCs), taken at new diagnosis, from a patient treated with antithyroid drugs. The chain employs TRBV10-2 and TRBJ2-1; a weak D match, TRBD2 (6 bases). This TCR was recovered from a middle-aged man with Graves disease. This CDR3 reads CASRDYQLRNEQFF. The CDR3 DNA reads TGCGCCAGCAGGGACTACCAGCTCCGCAATGAGCAGTTCTTC.